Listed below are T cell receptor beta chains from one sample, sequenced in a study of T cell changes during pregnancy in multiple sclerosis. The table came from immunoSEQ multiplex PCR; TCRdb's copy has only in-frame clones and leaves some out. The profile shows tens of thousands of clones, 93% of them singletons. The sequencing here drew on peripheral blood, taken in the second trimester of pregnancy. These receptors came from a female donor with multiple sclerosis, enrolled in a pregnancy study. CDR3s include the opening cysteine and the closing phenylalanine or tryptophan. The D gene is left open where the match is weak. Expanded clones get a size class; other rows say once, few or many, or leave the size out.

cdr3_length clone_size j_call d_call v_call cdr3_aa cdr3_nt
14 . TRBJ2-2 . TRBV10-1 CASSESLTLKVLFF TGCGCCAGCAGTGAGTCCCTGACTTTAAAGGTGCTGTTTTTT
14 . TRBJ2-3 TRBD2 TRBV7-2 CASSSTGGPRPQYF TGTGCCAGCAGCTCGACGGGGGGGCCCCGTCCGCAGTATTTT
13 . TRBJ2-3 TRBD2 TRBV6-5 CASKRGVTDTQYF TGTGCCAGCAAGCGGGGGGTGACAGATACGCAGTATTTT
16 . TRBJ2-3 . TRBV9 CASSGSTGFRADTQYF TGTGCCAGCAGCGGATCAACAGGGTTTAGAGCAGATACGCAGTATTTT
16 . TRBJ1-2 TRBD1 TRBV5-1 CASSPDRWTGRSGYTF TGCGCCAGCAGCCCCGACCGCTGGACAGGGCGGTCTGGCTACACCTTC
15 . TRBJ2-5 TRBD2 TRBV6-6 CASSLGTSGMETQYF TGTGCCAGCAGTTTGGGGACTAGCGGAATGGAGACCCAGTACTTC
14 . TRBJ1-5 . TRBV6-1 CASSEDWENQPQHF TGTGCCAGCAGTGAAGACTGGGAGAATCAGCCCCAGCATTTT
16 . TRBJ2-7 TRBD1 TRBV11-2 CASSLDPGQTSYEQYF TGTGCCAGCAGCTTAGATCCGGGACAGACCTCCTACGAGCAGTACTTC
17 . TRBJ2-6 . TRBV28 CASSLWYSGSGANVLTF TGTGCCAGCAGTTTATGGTACAGTGGCTCTGGGGCCAACGTCCTGACTTTC
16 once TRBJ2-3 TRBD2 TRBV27 CASSRPGLAGRDTQYF TGTGCCAGCAGTCGGCCGGGACTAGCGGGGAGAGATACGCAGTATTTT
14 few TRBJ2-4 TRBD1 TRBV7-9 CASSRDRVVDIQYF TGTGCCAGCAGCCGAGACAGGGTGGTAGACATTCAGTACTTC
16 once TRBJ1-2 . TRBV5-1 CASRVQGGVANYGYTF TGCGCCAGCAGGGTACAAGGGGGAGTTGCTAACTATGGCTACACCTTC
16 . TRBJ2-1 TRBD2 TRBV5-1 CASSGRGSGRVNEQFF TGCGCCAGCAGCGGAAGGGGTAGCGGGAGGGTAAATGAGCAGTTCTTC
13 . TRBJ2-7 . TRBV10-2 CASCRTGWDEQYF TGCGCCAGCTGCCGGACTGGTTGGGACGAGCAGTACTTC
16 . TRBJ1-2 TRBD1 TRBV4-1 CASSPGPGQGESGYTF TGCGCCAGCAGCCCCGGACCGGGACAGGGGGAGTCTGGCTACACCTTC
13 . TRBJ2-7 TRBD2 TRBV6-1 CASGLAGIYEQYF TGTGCCAGCGGTCTAGCGGGGATCTACGAGCAGTACTTC
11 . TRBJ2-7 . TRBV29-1 CSVGKGGEQYF TGCAGCGTTGGGAAAGGGGGCGAGCAGTACTTC
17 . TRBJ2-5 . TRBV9 CASSGNPGTGKQETQYF TGTGCCAGCAGCGGAAATCCTGGGACTGGAAAACAAGAGACCCAGTACTTC
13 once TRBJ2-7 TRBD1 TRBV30 CAWDPGQGTEQYF TGTGCCTGGGACCCGGGACAGGGGACCGAGCAGTACTTC
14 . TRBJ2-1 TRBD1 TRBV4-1 CASSAQGVVNEQFF TGCGCCAGCAGCGCACAGGGGGTGGTCAATGAGCAGTTCTTC